This TCR beta chain was retrieved from a study of OX40 agonist ivuxolimab in advanced cancers. Some background on the complete study: Ivuxolimab was an agonistic, fully human IgG2 monoclonal antibody directed against OX40 (CD134), a costimulatory receptor. Intravenous ivuxolimab was administered to patients every 2 weeks at six dose levels: 0.01, 0.1, 0.3, 1.5, 3 and 10 mg/kg. Prior anti-PD-1, anti-PD-L1 or anti-CTLA-4 therapy was permitted, and checkpoint inhibitors had been received by less than 45% of dose-escalation patients. The dose-escalation cohort was 82.7% male with a mean age of around 62 years, ranging from roughly 23 to 85. Of the approximately 54 dose-escalation patients, hepatocellular carcinoma was present in 19, melanoma in about 15, renal cell carcinoma in 9 and head and neck cancer in 9. The point of sequencing TCRbeta in the periphery was to test whether ivuxolimab changed TCR sequence diversity and drove clonal T-cell expansion. The paper reports the monotherapy dose-escalation portion (N of about 54 patients) of the phase I ivuxolimab trial. Partial responses were achieved by three dose-escalation patients, of whom one had hepatocellular carcinoma and two had cutaneous melanoma.

Note on this clone: This receptor's antigen is unknown. No base quality information exists; no much larger clone differs at one position.

Genomic DNA was isolated from the sorted cells so that the TCRbeta CDR3 region could be sequenced. TCRbeta CDR3 regions were sequenced using the immunoSEQ Assay. TCRdb took over this immuneACCESS table, retaining in-frame rearrangements with V and J assigned. Such tables are incomplete; in checked studies, under half of the missing clones stem from an unresolved V gene, and the remainder is unexplained. This sample lists 60,000 to 85,000 clones; 70% to 90% were detected once. In total, the top ten clones hold 4% of the sample. Including the terminal cysteine and phenylalanine, the CDR3 comprises 16 residues. Only the CDR3 region is kept as DNA, spanning 48 bases read in frame from base 1. CDR1 KGHSH and CDR2 LQKENI were looked up in the germline V gene. The V end gives up 3 bases and the J end 6 bases, leaving 6 bases in the junction not matched to a gene. The trial excluded patients who had a history of autoimmune disease or who were on systemic immunosuppression. Peripheral blood for TCR sequencing was collected from all dose cohorts at baseline, on cycle 4 day 1, and on cycle 7 day 1. Samples came from an open-label, multicenter, first-in-human phase I dose-escalation trial of ivuxolimab. The trial enrolled adults with locally advanced or metastatic head and neck squamous cell, hepatocellular, melanoma or renal cell carcinoma. Before TCR sequencing, CD4+ and CD8+ T cells were separately sorted from peripheral blood.

Overall study outcomes, separate from this receptor: On average, CD8+ T cells showed more expanded clones than CD4+ T cells after ivuxolimab. The antigen specificity of the peripheral T cells that underwent clonal expansion was not determined. Low levels of normalized T-cell clonal expansion were also shown by some nonresponding patients. Partial responders in the 0.1-3.0 mg/kg groups had among the lowest normalized peripheral clonal expansion, especially among CD8+ T cells. At doses of 0.1 to 3.0 mg/kg, clonal expansion of both CD4+ and CD8+ T cells in blood was seen between baseline and week 6.

Specimen: CD4+ or CD8+ T cells sorted from blood, collected in a trial of the OX40 agonist ivuxolimab. The TCR comes from an adult with an advanced solid tumor such as melanoma, head and neck, liver or kidney cancer. This sequence uses TRBV18 and TRBJ2-3, and TRBD2 matches 13 of the central bases. The nucleotide sequence is given as TGTGCCAGCTCACCCTTCGGGACTAGCGGGAAGGATACGCAGTATTTT. Its coded protein is CASSPFGTSGKDTQYF.